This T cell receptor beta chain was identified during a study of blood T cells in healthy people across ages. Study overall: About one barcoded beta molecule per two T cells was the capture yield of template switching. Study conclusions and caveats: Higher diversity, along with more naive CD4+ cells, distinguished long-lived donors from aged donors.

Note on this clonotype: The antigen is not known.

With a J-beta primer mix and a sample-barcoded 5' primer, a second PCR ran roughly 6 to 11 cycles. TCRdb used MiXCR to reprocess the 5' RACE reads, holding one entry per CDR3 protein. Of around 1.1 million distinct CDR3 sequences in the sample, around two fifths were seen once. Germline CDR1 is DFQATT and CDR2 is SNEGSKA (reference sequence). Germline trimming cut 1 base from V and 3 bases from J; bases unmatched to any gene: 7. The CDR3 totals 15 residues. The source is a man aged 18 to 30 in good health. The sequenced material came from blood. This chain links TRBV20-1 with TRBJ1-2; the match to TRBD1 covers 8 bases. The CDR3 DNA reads TGCAGTGCTAGAGGCACCGGGACAGGAGACTATGGCTACACCTTC. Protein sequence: CSARGTGTGDYGYTF.